These T cell receptor beta chains were read from a single sample in a study of blood T cell repertoires in COVID-19. The data were produced by immunoSEQ multiplex PCR, yet TCRdb's version contains in-frame clones alone and is incomplete. The sample records roughly 53,000 clones, 65% to 85% being singletons. Sequencing input: peripheral blood. These receptor sequences come from a man between 70 and 80 years old with active or convalescent COVID-19. Each CDR3 is given with its conserved first and last residue. The D gene is left open where the match is weak. Rows give clone size only sometimes, using once, few, many, or a class for an expanded clone.

CDR3	DNA	V	J	D	size
CASNWRREWTDTQYF	TGTGCCAGCAACTGGAGGCGGGAGTGGACAGATACGCAGTATTTT	TRBV11-2	TRBJ2-3	TRBD2	-
CASSVGAGDTGELFF	TGTGCCAGCAGCGTAGGGGCAGGGGACACCGGGGAGCTGTTTTTT	TRBV9	TRBJ2-2	-	-
CAISTGPTSTNEKLFF	TGTGCCATTTCGACAGGGCCGACATCAACTAATGAAAAACTGTTTTTT	TRBV19	TRBJ1-4	TRBD1	-
CASSWTGYSNQPQHF	TGTGCCAGCAGTTGGACAGGCTATAGCAATCAGCCCCAGCATTTT	TRBV6-2/TRBV6-3	TRBJ1-5	TRBD1	-
CASSYSTGYSYEQYF	TGTGCCAGCAGTTACTCTACAGGGTATTCCTACGAGCAGTACTTC	TRBV6-5	TRBJ2-7	-	few
CASSAPPRVSGQYF	TGTGCCAGCAGCGCACCTCCGAGGGTTAGTGGGCAGTACTTC	TRBV11-2	TRBJ2-7	-	-
CASSLSQGGAETQYF	TGTGCCAGCAGCTTATCTCAGGGGGGCGCTGAGACCCAGTACTTC	TRBV7-2	TRBJ2-5	-	-
CAWSTWWSGDEQFF	TGTGCCTGGTCGACTTGGTGGTCGGGGGATGAGCAGTTCTTC	TRBV30	TRBJ2-1	-	-
CASSSSGTGGYEQYF	TGTGCCAGCAGTTCCTCCGGGACAGGGGGCTACGAGCAGTACTTC	TRBV28	TRBJ2-7	TRBD1	few
CASARGVTDTQYF	TGCGCCAGCGCAAGGGGCGTCACAGATACGCAGTATTTT	TRBV5-1	TRBJ2-3	-	-
CASSQGLAELNEQFF	TGCGCCAGCAGCCAAGGCCTAGCGGAGCTAAATGAGCAGTTCTTC	TRBV4-1	TRBJ2-1	TRBD2	-
CASSLDLAVSYNEQFF	TGTGCCAGCAGCTTGGATCTAGCGGTTTCCTACAATGAGCAGTTCTTC	TRBV5-4	TRBJ2-1	TRBD2	-
CSVELPVAHLDEQFF	TGCAGCGTTGAGCTCCCTGTCGCGCATCTTGATGAGCAGTTCTTC	TRBV29-1	TRBJ2-1	-	medium-sized
CASSLWTLNTEAFF	TGCGCCAGCAGCTTATGGACACTGAACACTGAAGCTTTCTTT	TRBV5-1	TRBJ1-1	-	-
CASRQGASNQPQHF	TGTGCCAGCAGACAGGGGGCATCAAATCAGCCCCAGCATTTT	TRBV27	TRBJ1-5	TRBD1	-
CATSDRTGGSGNTIYF	TGTGCCACCAGTGATCGGACAGGCGGCTCTGGAAACACCATATATTTT	TRBV24-1	TRBJ1-3	TRBD1	once
CASSLVGTDTQYF	TGTGCCAGCAGCTTGGTAGGCACAGATACGCAGTATTTT	TRBV5-6	TRBJ2-3	-	-
CAISDPTGLGYEQYF	TGTGCCATCAGTGATCCGACAGGGCTAGGCTACGAGCAGTACTTC	TRBV10-3	TRBJ2-7	TRBD1	-
CASSQEIYTYGYTF	TGCGCCAGCAGCCAAGAAATCTATACCTATGGCTACACCTTC	TRBV4-3	TRBJ1-2	-	-
CASRTRDGETQYF	TGCGCCAGCAGAACCCGGGATGGAGAGACCCAGTACTTC	TRBV5-1	TRBJ2-5	-	-
CASSFGTGRGYTF	TGTGCCAGCAGTTTCGGGACAGGGAGAGGCTACACCTTC	TRBV12-3/TRBV12-4	TRBJ1-2	TRBD1	-
CASSTARGREKLFF	TGTGCCAGCAGCACAGCCAGGGGGAGGGAAAAACTGTTTTTT	TRBV11-2	TRBJ1-4	TRBD1	-
CASSILPGQQETQYF	TGCGCCAGCAGCATTCTACCGGGACAGCAAGAGACCCAGTACTTC	TRBV5-1	TRBJ2-5	TRBD1	-
CASSSTGTEPYGYTF	TGTGCCAGCAGCTCTACCGGGACAGAACCTTATGGCTACACCTTC	TRBV7-9	TRBJ1-2	TRBD1	-
CASSYQGDTSYNEQFF	TGTGCCAGCAGTTACCAGGGGGACACATCCTACAATGAGCAGTTCTTC	TRBV6-2/TRBV6-3	TRBJ2-1	TRBD1	few
CASSQDRGSDTQYF	TGTGCCAGCAGCCAAGACAGGGGGTCAGATACGCAGTATTTT	TRBV4-2	TRBJ2-3	TRBD1	-
CASSEALARTTDTQYF	TGTGCCAGCAGTGAAGCGCTTGCCAGAACCACAGATACGCAGTATTTT	TRBV6-1	TRBJ2-3	-	-
CASSAFHPGGADTQYF	TGTGCCAGCAGCGCGTTTCACCCTGGGGGGGCAGATACGCAGTATTTT	TRBV9	TRBJ2-3	TRBD2	-
CASSQFGTEYEQYF	TGCGCCAGCAGCCAATTTGGGACAGAGTACGAGCAGTACTTC	TRBV4-3	TRBJ2-7	TRBD1	-
CASSAENIQYF	TGTGCCAGTAGTGCGGAAAACATTCAGTACTTC	TRBV19	TRBJ2-4	-	-
CAISELSSNSPLHF	TGTGCCATCAGTGAACTGTCTAGTAATTCACCCCTCCACTTT	TRBV10-3	TRBJ1-6	-	once
CASSLPTASGRAETQYF	TGTGCCAGCAGCTTACCCACCGCTAGCGGGAGGGCGGAGACCCAGTACTTC	TRBV11-3	TRBJ2-5	TRBD2	few
CASSLGAGGTYNEQFF	TGTGCCAGCAGCCTAGGGGCGGGGGGAACCTACAATGAGCAGTTCTTC	TRBV7-7	TRBJ2-1	TRBD2	-
CASSRGLAGGTYNEQFF	TGTGCCAGCAGCCGGGGACTAGCGGGAGGGACCTACAATGAGCAGTTCTTC	TRBV6-4	TRBJ2-1	TRBD2	-
CASSYQGAHNTGELFF	TGTGCCAGCAGCTACCAGGGGGCCCATAACACCGGGGAGCTGTTTTTT	TRBV7-2	TRBJ2-2	TRBD1	-
CASSFLGLAGEGEQFF	TGTGCCAGTAGTTTCCTGGGACTAGCGGGAGAGGGTGAGCAGTTCTTC	TRBV19	TRBJ2-1	TRBD2	-
CASSLGLGAHGYTF	TGCGCCAGCAGCTTGGGTTTGGGAGCCCATGGCTACACCTTC	TRBV5-1	TRBJ1-2	-	-
CATRAGQAYNEQFF	TGTGCCACCCGGGCGGGACAGGCCTACAATGAGCAGTTCTTC	TRBV24-1	TRBJ2-1	TRBD1	-
CASSISSSNQPQHF	TGTGCCAGTAGTATTTCTTCCAGCAATCAGCCCCAGCATTTT	TRBV19	TRBJ1-5	-	-
CASSIDTGSSYNSPLHF	TGTGCCAGTAGTATAGACACCGGGAGCTCCTATAATTCACCCCTCCACTTT	TRBV19	TRBJ1-6	-	-
CASSATGGLRNTIYF	TGTGCCAGCAGCGCAACAGGGGGCTTACGAAACACCATATATTTT	TRBV9	TRBJ1-3	TRBD1	-
CAGRQGASYEQYF	TGTGCCGGGCGACAGGGGGCCTCCTACGAGCAGTACTTC	TRBV2	TRBJ2-7	TRBD1	-
CASSPWTAGNTGELFF	TGTGCCAGCAGCCCGTGGACTGCTGGGAATACCGGGGAGCTGTTTTTT	TRBV3-1/TRBV3-2	TRBJ2-2	-	-
CASSQEDRVSF	TGTGCCAGCAGCCAAGAAGACAGGGTGTCCTTC	TRBV4-2	TRBJ1-2	TRBD1	-
CASSYSMDRVGSQPQHF	TGTGCCAGCAGTTACTCGATGGACAGGGTAGGAAGTCAGCCCCAGCATTTT	TRBV6-2/TRBV6-3	TRBJ1-5	TRBD1	-
CAWTKGGNTIYF	TGTGCCTGGACGAAGGGAGGGAACACCATATATTTT	TRBV30	TRBJ1-3	-	-
CASSSLPTMNTGELFF	TGTGCCAGCAGCTCTCTCCCGACAATGAACACCGGGGAGCTGTTTTTT	TRBV7-2	TRBJ2-2	-	-
CASSDSGRYGYTF	TGTGCCAGCAGTGACTCGGGCCGCTATGGCTACACCTTC	TRBV6-4	TRBJ1-2	-	-
CASSPGTGVIGETQYF	TGTGCCAGCAGCCCCGGGACAGGGGTTATAGGAGAGACCCAGTACTTC	TRBV7-9	TRBJ2-5	TRBD1	-
CASTPGGASGREQYF	TGTGCCAGCACCCCCGGTGGGGCTAGCGGGAGAGAGCAGTACTTC	TRBV7-2	TRBJ2-7	TRBD2	-